Sequencing of this T cell receptor beta chain was carried out in a study of cytomegalovirus exposure and HLA in healthy donors. This clone was counted between two and nine times. What it recognizes is unknown. The PCR was carried out with 60 Vbeta primers and 13 Jbeta primers. Sequenced by immunoSEQ multiplex PCR; TCRdb stores in-frame clones only, minus some. The sample holds more than 95,000 clones, about 68% seen once. Study-wide results and limits: In a later analysis, most CMV-associated TCR beta chains appeared HLA-restricted.

The V gene's germline CDR1 is MNHEY and CDR2 SVGAGI. Trimming took 7 bases from V and 8 from J, leaving 17 bases between them. The CDR3 contains 13 residues. This chain uses TRBV6-5 with TRBJ1-2; no definite D call. Sequenced material: PBMCs. The clonotype was recovered from a woman in her forties in good health and CMV-seropositive. The CDR3 here is CASTLGHSGGYTF. The CDR3 coding sequence is TGTGCCAGCACGTTGGGCCATTCGGGGGGCTACACCTTC.